Following are 20 T cell receptor beta chains from one sample sequenced in a study of identical twins. TCRdb fed the 5' RACE reads into MiXCR, producing one record per CDR3 protein. This table has under 900,000 distinct CDR3 sequences, 15% to 20% appearing once. This same sample was also taken into another study, of T cells expressing NK-cell markers.

Sequences were obtained from PBMCs. Receptors originate from a woman under 30 in good health.

The rearrangement uses TRBV20-1 and TRBJ1-5, with TRBD1 identical over 7 bases. This CDR3 contains 14 residues. Looked up from germline, CDR1 is DFQATT and CDR2 is SNEGSKA (reference sequence). V was clipped by 2 bases and J by 2 bases; unmatched bases: 3. Here the CDR3 DNA reads TGCAGTGCTAGATTCAGGGGGGGCAATCAGCCCCAGCATTTT. As protein: CSARFRGGNQPQHF.

The chain links TRBV7-9 to TRBJ2-4, with TRBD2 matching 9 bases. V was clipped by 4 bases and J by 8 bases; unmatched bases: 6. There are 14 residues in the CDR3. The V gene's germline CDR1 is SEHNR and CDR2 FQNEAQ (reference sequence). The chain's CDR3 is CASSYGTSSHIQYF. The CDR3 DNA reads as TGTGCCAGCAGCTACGGGACTAGCTCGCACATTCAGTACTTC. The full variable domain, with the rest looked up from reference TRBV7-9 and TRBJ2-4, is DTGVSQNPRHKITKRGQNVTFRCDPISEHNRLYWYRQTLGQGPEFLTYFQNEAQLEKSRLLSDRFSAERPKGSFSTLEIQRTEQGDSAMYLCASSYGTSSHIQYFGAGTRLSVL.

This clonotype was seen only a few times. The chain joins TRBV4-3 to TRBJ2-3; TRBD2 aligns across 7 bases. CDR3 length: 18 residues. Looked up from germline, CDR1 is LGHNA and CDR2 is YSLEER. Trimming at V came to 3 bases and at J to 1 base, leaving 13 bases not matched to a gene. CDR3 sequence (DNA): TGCGCCAGCAGCCACCCGGGGTTGCGGGAGTCGGGCACAGATACGCAGTATTTT. The encoded protein is CASSHPGLRESGTDTQYF.

CDR3 in DNA: TGCAGCGTTGGGTCGGTGCCGAACACCGGGGAGCTGTTTTTT. It yields the protein CSVGSVPNTGELFF. This chain joins TRBV29-1 and TRBJ2-2; D gene uncertain. This CDR3 is 14 amino acids long. CDR1 and CDR2 from the germline V gene are SQVTM and ANQGSEA. V lost 4 bases and J 0 bases, leaving 9 bases between the germline ends.

The table lists this clonotype with a few counts. The V and J genes are TRBV6-2 or TRBV6-3 and TRBJ2-1; 10 nucleotides agree with TRBD2. V shed 2 bases and J 8 bases; nucleotides not matched to a gene: 3. The CDR3 has 14 amino acids. CDR1 is MNHEY and CDR2 is SVGEGT in the germline V gene. The DNA of the CDR3 is TGTGCCAGCAGTTACCTAGCGGGAGTGGATGAGCAGTTCTTC. Its translation: CASSYLAGVDEQFF.

A few counts support this clonotype. The chain joins TRBV6-5 to TRBJ1-4; tentative D call: TRBD1 (5 bases). Germline values: CDR1 MNHEY, CDR2 SVGAGI. The V end was cut by 0 bases, the J end by 8 bases, with 13 bases between. The CDR3 length is 15 residues. DNA for the CDR3: TGTGCCAGCAGTTACTCGTTTGTGGGGCAAGAAAAACTGTTTTTT. It codes for CASSYSFVGQEKLFF.

The rearrangement uses TRBV10-2 and TRBJ1-4, with a weak D call TRBD1 (5 bases). The V gene lost 5 bases and the J gene lost 6 bases, with 13 bases spanning the gap. The germline CDR1 and CDR2 sequences are WSHSY and SAAADI. The CDR3 has 14 residues. The CDR3 DNA is TGCGCCAGCAGTAGCAGCGGGGGGGATGAAAAACTGTTTTTT. The encoded protein is CASSSSGGDEKLFF.

The rearrangement joins TRBV6-2 or TRBV6-3 to TRBJ2-3; 12 nucleotides align to TRBD2. The CDR3 is made up of 16 amino acids. J lost 8 bases, V lost 6 bases, and 12 bases had no gene match. Germline CDR1 reads MNHEY; CDR2 reads SVGEGT. DNA for the CDR3: TGTGCCAGCAGATCTAGCGGGAGGGCCGTGTTTGGTACGCAGTATTTT. It encodes CASRSSGRAVFGTQYF.

The chain links TRBV10-3 to TRBJ2-3; possibly TRBD2 for D (7 bases). The V and J ends lost 7 bases and 4 bases respectively, with 15 bases between them. The CDR3 is 14 residues long. CDR1 is ENHRY and CDR2 is SYGVKD in the germline V gene. CDR3 region: CAIKLAGAADTQYF. In nucleotides, the CDR3 is TGTGCCATCAAACTGGCGGGGGCGGCAGATACGCAGTATTTT.

The V gene is TRBV6-1, the J gene TRBJ1-4; D is unclear. Trimming cost V 5 bases and J 3 bases, with 10 bases left between them. Germline CDR1 reads MNHNS; CDR2 reads SASEGT. This CDR3 region has 14 residues. The CDR3 spells CASSRQVSNEKLFF. The CDR3 coding sequence is TGTGCCAGCAGTCGGCAGGTCTCTAATGAAAAACTGTTTTTT.

This clonotype was seen at least ten times. The chain uses TRBV5-1 and TRBJ1-1, with D possibly being TRBD1 (6 bases). The germline V gene has CDR1 SGHRS and CDR2 YFSETQ. This CDR3 comprises 18 residues. Trimming removed 4 bases from V and 0 bases from J, with 22 bases in between. Written as DNA, the CDR3 is TGCGCCAGCAGCAGCACACCCGGGACACGAAAATTGAACACTGAAGCTTTCTTT. This gives the protein CASSSTPGTRKLNTEAFF.

The chain is built from TRBV5-1 and TRBJ2-1, with 14 bases fitting TRBD2. V trimming: 4 bases; J trimming: 8 bases; junction bases outside the gene matches: 17. The CDR3 is made up of 19 amino acids. The germline V gene has CDR1 SGHRS and CDR2 YFSETQ. CDR3 region: CASSHPGGTSGGRRDEQFF. The CDR3 nucleotides read TGCGCCAGCAGCCACCCCGGCGGGACTAGCGGGGGCCGGAGAGATGAGCAGTTCTTC.

V usage is TRBV29-1 and J usage is TRBJ2-2; 8 bases line up with TRBD1. The CDR3 contains 15 residues. Germline V gene lookup returns CDR1 SQVTM and CDR2 ANQGSEA. The trim removed 7 bases at V and 7 bases at J, leaving 14 bases unmatched. The CDR3 nucleotides are TGCAGCGCAGGGGGCGAGGGAGGTTTGATCGGGGAGCTGTTTTTT. Translated, it gives CSAGGEGGLIGELFF.

This clonotype was seen a handful of times. This chain joins TRBV5-6 and TRBJ2-1; 9 nucleotides match TRBD1. CDR1 and CDR2 from the germline V gene are SGHDT and YYEEEE. CDR3 size: 16 residues. J gave up 1 base and V 1 base, and 3 bases lay outside the gene matches. CDR3 bases: TGTGCCAGCAGCTTGACAGGGGGCATTTCCTACAATGAGCAGTTCTTC. It translates to CASSLTGGISYNEQFF.

This clonotype was seen only a few times. V usage is TRBV10-2 and J usage is TRBJ2-7, with a tentative D call TRBD2 (6 bases). V was trimmed by 6 bases and J by 3 bases, leaving 9 bases between them. Looked up from germline, CDR1 is WSHSY and CDR2 is SAAADI. The CDR3 has 12 amino acids. Here the CDR3 DNA reads TGCGCCAGCAGGGAGGGCGGCTACGAGCAGTACTTC. As protein: CASREGGYEQYF.

This clonotype was recorded a few times. The chain employs TRBV6-6 and TRBJ2-2; D gene uncertain. The ends were cut back, 5 bases at V and 0 bases at J, with 4 bases in the middle. There are 13 residues in the CDR3. CDR1 is MNHNY and CDR2 is SVGAGI in the germline V gene (reference sequence). In DNA form, the CDR3 reads TGTGCCAGCAGTGTCCCGAACACCGGGGAGCTGTTTTTT. Translated, it gives CASSVPNTGELFF.

This chain links TRBV9 with TRBJ2-7; 7 bases fit TRBD2. Germline V gene sequence: CDR1 SGDLS, CDR2 YYNGEE. J was trimmed by 2 bases and V by 3 bases; bases with no gene match: 5. The CDR3 loop spans 14 amino acids. The CDR3 sequence is CASSAPGGAYEQYF. CDR3 sequence (DNA): TGTGCCAGCAGCGCCCCTGGGGGGGCCTACGAGCAGTACTTC.

This chain connects TRBV6-2 or TRBV6-3 to TRBJ1-5; a weak D match, TRBD1 (5 bases). Trimming left V 7 bases short and J 2 bases short, with 15 bases between. The CDR3 is made up of 15 amino acids. Germline CDR1 is MNHEY and CDR2 is SVGEGT. This CDR3 reads CASTDRGYGNQPQHF. CDR3 sequence (DNA): TGTGCCAGCACCGATCGGGGGTACGGCAATCAGCCCCAGCATTTT.

The chain links TRBV6-5 to TRBJ2-7; 11 nucleotides line up with TRBD2. Germline V lookup: CDR1 MNHEY, CDR2 SVGAGI. The CDR3 is 16 residues long. V dropped 0 bases and J dropped 9; count of bases not matched to a gene: 10. In nucleotides, the CDR3 is TGTGCCAGCAGTTACTCGTTAACTAGCGGGAGAAGGGTGCAGTACTTC. Encoded protein: CASSYSLTSGRRVQYF.

The rearrangement uses TRBV4-3 and TRBJ2-2; D unresolved. Germline V CDR1 and CDR2: LGHNA, YSLEER. This CDR3 has 12 residues. The V and J ends lost 0 bases and 9 bases respectively, with 5 bases between them. The CDR3 DNA sequence: TGCGCCAGCAGCCAAGATTTCCGGGAGCTGTTTTTT. This translates into CASSQDFRELFF.